The TCR beta chain under discussion was sequenced for a study of T cell responses to AZD1222 COVID-19 vaccine. The overall study: Some second doses came at about 4 weeks and others at about 12 weeks; these were pooled. Study findings and constraints: The study found Spike-specific TCR breadth and depth rose after two AZD1222 doses. Donors were largely white British and mainly female; clonal diversity was possibly underestimated. Repertoires in all cases were sampled only once the peak T cell response had passed.

As concerns this clone: The antigen is undetermined.

The data were produced by immunoSEQ multiplex PCR, yet TCRdb's version contains in-frame clones alone and is incomplete. The sample lists roughly 130,000 clones, more than 85% seen once, with roughly 3.1% in the top ten. J was trimmed by 6 bases and V by 1 base; bases with no gene match: 12. Per the germline V gene, CDR1 is SGHTA and CDR2 is FQGNSA. This CDR3 region has 19 residues. The receptor comes from an adult in good health. Material: peripheral blood, obtained on day 0 of AZD1222 vaccination. The chain couples TRBV7-2 to TRBJ2-2; 12 nucleotides agree with TRBD2. CDR3 loop: CASSLVRGLAGLSAGELFF. In nucleotides, the CDR3 is TGTGCCAGCAGCTTAGTAAGGGGACTAGCGGGCCTCTCGGCCGGGGAGCTGTTTTTT. Supplemented by reference TRBV7-2 and TRBJ2-2, the full variable domain reads GAGVSQSPSNKVTEKGKDVELRCDPISGHTALYWYRQSLGQGLEFLIYFQGNSAPDKSGLPSDRFSAERTGGSVSTLTIQRTQQEDSAVYLCASSLVRGLAGLSAGELFFGEGSRLTVL.